The sequence of this T cell receptor beta chain was determined in a study of T-cell reconstitution after alpha-beta-depleted transplantation in children. Overall study findings and caveats: In patients about two months after transplant, alpha-beta T cells reportedly arose from several hundred expanded graft clones. Once a year had passed after transplant, T-cell counts and diversity came mostly from newly produced T cells. After transplant, high TCRbeta diversity at day 60 in some patients arose from surviving recipient T cells and thymic progenitors.

The TCRbeta library incorporated unique molecular identifiers. TCRdb used MiXCR to reprocess the PCR reads, holding one entry per CDR3 protein. The table has about 240,000 distinct CDR3 sequences, roughly a quarter seen once. The CDR3 has 14 residues. Germline V gene sequence: CDR1 DFQATT, CDR2 SNEGSKA (reference sequence). The V and J ends lost 6 bases and 4 bases respectively, with 16 bases between them. A few counts support this clonotype. Its antigen is not known. The starting material was PBMCs, obtained before TCRalphabeta/CD19-depleted stem cell transplant. The sequence was collected from a girl aged 2-9 years with Fanconi anemia, due to receive a stem cell transplant. The chain has TRBV20-1 and TRBJ2-1; TRBD1 is a possible D gene (5 bases). In DNA form, the CDR3 reads TGCAGTGCCCCCGTTAAGGGGCCTTACAATGAGCAGTTCTTC. Its translation is CSAPVKGPYNEQFF.